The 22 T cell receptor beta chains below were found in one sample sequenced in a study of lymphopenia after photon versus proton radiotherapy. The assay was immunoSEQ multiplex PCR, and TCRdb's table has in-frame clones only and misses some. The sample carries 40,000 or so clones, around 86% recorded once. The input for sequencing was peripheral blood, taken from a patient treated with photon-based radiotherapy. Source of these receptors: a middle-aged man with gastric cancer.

The CDR3 bases are TGTGCCAGCAGCCCCCCGGAAGTAGCGGAATCGAGCTCCTACAATGAGCAGTTCTTC. Translation gives CASSPPEVAESSSYNEQFF. The V call is TRBV7-2, the J call TRBJ2-1; D might be TRBD2 (6 bases). The CDR3 loop spans 19 amino acids. CDR1 is SGHTA and CDR2 is FQGNSA in the germline V gene. Trimming left V 5 bases short and J 0 bases short, with 23 bases between.

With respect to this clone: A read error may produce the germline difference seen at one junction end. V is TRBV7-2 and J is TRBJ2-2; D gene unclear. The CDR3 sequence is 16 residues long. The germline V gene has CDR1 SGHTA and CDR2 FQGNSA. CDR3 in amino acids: CASSLKTSTTTEELFF. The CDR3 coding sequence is TGTGCCAGCAGCTTGAAAACTTCTACTACGACCGAGGAGCTGTTTTTT.

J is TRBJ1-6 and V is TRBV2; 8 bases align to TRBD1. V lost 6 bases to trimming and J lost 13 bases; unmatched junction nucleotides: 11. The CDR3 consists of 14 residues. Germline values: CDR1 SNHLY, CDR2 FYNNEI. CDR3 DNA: TGTGCCAGCAGCCAATCCGGACAGGGTGGGCCCCTCCACTTT. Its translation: CASSQSGQGGPLHF. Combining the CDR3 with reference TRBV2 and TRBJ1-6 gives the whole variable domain EPEVTQTPSHQVTQMGQEVILRCVPISNHLYFYWYRQILGQKVEFLVSFYNNEISEKSEIFDDQFSVERPDGSNFTLKIRSTKLEDSAMYFCASSQSGQGGPLHFGNGTRLTVT.

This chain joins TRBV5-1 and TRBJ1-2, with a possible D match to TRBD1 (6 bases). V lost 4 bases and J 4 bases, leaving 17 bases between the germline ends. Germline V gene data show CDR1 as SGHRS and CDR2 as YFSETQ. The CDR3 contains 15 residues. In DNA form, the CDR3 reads TGCGCCAGCAGCGGGGATCCGGGACAAGTCTATGGCTACACCTTC. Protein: CASSGDPGQVYGYTF.

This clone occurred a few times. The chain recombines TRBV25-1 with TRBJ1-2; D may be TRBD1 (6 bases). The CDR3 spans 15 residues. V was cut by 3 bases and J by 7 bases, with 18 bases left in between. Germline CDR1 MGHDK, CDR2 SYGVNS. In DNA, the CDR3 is TGTGCCAGCAGTGACCGAACCTTAGACAGGCCTGGCTACACCTTC. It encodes CASSDRTLDRPGYTF.

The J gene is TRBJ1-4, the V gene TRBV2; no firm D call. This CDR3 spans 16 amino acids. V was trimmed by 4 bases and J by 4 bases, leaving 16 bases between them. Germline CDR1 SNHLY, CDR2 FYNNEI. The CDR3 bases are TGTGCCAGCAGTGGAAGAACGGGTGGCCGTAATGAAAAACTGTTTTTT. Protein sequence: CASSGRTGGRNEKLFF.

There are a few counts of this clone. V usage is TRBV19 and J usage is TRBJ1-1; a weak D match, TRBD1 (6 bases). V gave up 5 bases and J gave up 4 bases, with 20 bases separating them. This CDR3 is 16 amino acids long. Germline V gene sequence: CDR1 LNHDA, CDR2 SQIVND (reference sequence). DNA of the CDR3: TGTGCCAGTAGTCCCGGGTCGCAGGGGATGGGCACTGAAGCTTTCTTT. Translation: CASSPGSQGMGTEAFF.

DNA of the CDR3: TGTGCCAGCAGCCAGCTTACGGTGACCTACGAGCAGTACTTC. Translated: CASSQLTVTYEQYF. V is TRBV2 and J is TRBJ2-7; D remains unclear. V gave up 6 bases and J gave up 2 bases, with 14 bases separating them. Per the germline V gene, CDR1 is SNHLY and CDR2 is FYNNEI. This CDR3 has 14 amino acids.

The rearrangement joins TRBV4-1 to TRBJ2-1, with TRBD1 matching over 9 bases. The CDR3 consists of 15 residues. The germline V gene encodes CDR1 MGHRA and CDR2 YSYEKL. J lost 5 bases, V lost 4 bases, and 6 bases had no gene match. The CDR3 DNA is TGCGCCAGCAGCCGGCTCGGACAGGGGCACAATGAGCAGTTCTTC. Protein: CASSRLGQGHNEQFF.

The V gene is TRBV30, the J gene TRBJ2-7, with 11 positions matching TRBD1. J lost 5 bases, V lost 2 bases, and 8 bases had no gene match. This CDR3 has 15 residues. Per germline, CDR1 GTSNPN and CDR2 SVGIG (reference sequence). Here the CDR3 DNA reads TGTGCCTGGAGTTCGCGGGACAGGGGGAGACACGAGCAGTACTTC. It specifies CAWSSRDRGRHEQYF.

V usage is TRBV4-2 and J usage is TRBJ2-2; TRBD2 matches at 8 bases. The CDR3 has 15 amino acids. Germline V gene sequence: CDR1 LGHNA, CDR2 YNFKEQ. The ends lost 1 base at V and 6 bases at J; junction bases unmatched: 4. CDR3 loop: CASSQAGTSSGELFF. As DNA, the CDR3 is TGTGCCAGCAGCCAAGCAGGGACTAGTTCCGGGGAGCTGTTTTTT.

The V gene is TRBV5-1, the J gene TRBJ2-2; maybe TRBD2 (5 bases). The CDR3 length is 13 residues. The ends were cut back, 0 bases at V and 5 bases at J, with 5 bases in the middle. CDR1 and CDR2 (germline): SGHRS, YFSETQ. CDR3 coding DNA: TGCGCCAGCAGCTTGGGGGAGACCGGGGAGCTGTTTTTT. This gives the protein CASSLGETGELFF.

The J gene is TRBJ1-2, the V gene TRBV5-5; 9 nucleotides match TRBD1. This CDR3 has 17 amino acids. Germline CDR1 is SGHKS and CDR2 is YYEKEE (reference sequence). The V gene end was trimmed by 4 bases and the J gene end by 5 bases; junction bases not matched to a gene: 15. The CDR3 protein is CASSRPDRGISTYGYTF. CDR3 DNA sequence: TGTGCCAGCAGCCGCCCGGACAGGGGCATCTCAACGTATGGCTACACCTTC.

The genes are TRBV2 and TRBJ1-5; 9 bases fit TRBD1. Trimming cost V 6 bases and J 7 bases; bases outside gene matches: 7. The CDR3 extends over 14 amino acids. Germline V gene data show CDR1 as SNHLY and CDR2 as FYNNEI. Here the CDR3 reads CASSAVGQGQPQHF. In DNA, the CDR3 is TGTGCCAGCAGCGCTGTTGGACAGGGGCAGCCCCAGCATTTT.

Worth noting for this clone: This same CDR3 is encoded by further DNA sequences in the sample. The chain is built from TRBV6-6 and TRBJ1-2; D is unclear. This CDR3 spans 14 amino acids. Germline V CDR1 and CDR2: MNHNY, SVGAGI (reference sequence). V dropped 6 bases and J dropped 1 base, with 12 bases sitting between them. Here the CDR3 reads CASSSGPSNYGYTF. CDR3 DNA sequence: TGTGCCAGCAGCTCTGGACCGAGTAACTATGGCTACACCTTC.

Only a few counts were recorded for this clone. The CDR3 protein is CASSSRTASNSPLHF. The DNA for the CDR3 is TGTGCCAGCAGTTCCAGGACCGCAAGTAATTCACCCCTCCACTTT. V usage is TRBV2 and J usage is TRBJ1-6; D not resolved. Trimming cost V 5 bases and J 6 bases, with 14 bases left between them. The CDR3 extends over 15 amino acids. Germline-derived CDR1 and CDR2 are SNHLY and FYNNEI.

CDR3 sequence reads: CASSLVGGGIDNEQFF. In DNA form, the CDR3 reads TGTGCCAGCAGCTTGGTTGGGGGGGGCATTGACAATGAGCAGTTCTTC. The chain combines TRBV5-4 with TRBJ2-1; a possible D gene is TRBD2 (7 bases). CDR1 and CDR2 (germline): SGHNT, YYREEE (reference sequence). This CDR3 spans 16 amino acids. The V gene lost 0 bases and the J gene lost 5 bases, with 15 bases spanning the gap.

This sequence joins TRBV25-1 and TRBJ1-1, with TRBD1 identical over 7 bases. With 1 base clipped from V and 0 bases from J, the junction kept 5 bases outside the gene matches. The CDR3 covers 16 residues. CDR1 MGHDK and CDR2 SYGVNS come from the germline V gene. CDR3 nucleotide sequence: TGTGCCAGCAGTGAATGGGACAGCCTCATGAACACTGAAGCTTTCTTT. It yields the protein CASSEWDSLMNTEAFF.

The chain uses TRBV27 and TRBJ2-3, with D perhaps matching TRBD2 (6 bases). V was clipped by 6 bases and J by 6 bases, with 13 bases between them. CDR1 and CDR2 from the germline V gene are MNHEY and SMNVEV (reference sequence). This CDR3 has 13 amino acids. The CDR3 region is CASRLGAGDTQYF. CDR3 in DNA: TGTGCCAGCAGGCTAGGGGCGGGGGATACGCAGTATTTT.

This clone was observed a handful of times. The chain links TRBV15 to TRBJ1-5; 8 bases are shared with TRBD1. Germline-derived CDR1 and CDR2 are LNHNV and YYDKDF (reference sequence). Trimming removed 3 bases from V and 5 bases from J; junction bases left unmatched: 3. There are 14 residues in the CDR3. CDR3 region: CATSSDRGYQPQHF. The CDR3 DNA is TGTGCCACCAGCAGCGACAGGGGATATCAGCCCCAGCATTTT.

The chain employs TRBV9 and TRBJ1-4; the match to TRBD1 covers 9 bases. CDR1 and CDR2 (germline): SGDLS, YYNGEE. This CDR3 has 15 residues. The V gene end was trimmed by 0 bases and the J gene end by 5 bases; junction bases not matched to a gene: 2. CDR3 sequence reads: CASSVGTGVNEKLFF. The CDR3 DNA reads TGTGCCAGCAGCGTAGGGACAGGGGTAAATGAAAAACTGTTTTTT.

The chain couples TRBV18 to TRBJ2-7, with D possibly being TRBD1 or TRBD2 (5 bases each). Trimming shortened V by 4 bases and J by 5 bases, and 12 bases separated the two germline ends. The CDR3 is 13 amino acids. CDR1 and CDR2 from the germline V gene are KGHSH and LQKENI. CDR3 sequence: CASSQGTENEQYF. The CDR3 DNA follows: TGTGCCAGCTCACAGGGGACGGAGAACGAGCAGTACTTC.